A selection of T cell receptor beta chains follows, all from one sample in a study of T cells in Graves' hyperthyroidism and ophthalmopathy. TCRdb analysed the multiplex PCR reads with MiXCR anew, one entry per CDR3 protein. Altogether about 400,000 distinct CDR3 sequences are present, approximately 13% being singletons, with the ten largest covering over 8.5%. Sequenced: blood. These receptors were obtained from a woman under 30 with Graves' hyperthyroidism. The CDR3 runs from the conserved cysteine through the conserved F or W. The order of the fields is J gene, D gene, V gene, clone size, CDR3 DNA, CDR3 protein. The D gene is left open where the match is weak. Not every row has a clone size; where given, it reads once, few, many or a size class.

J: TRBJ2-3; D: -; V: TRBV7-3; size: many; DNA: TGTGCCAGCAGCTTCTCGGGAGTGAAAGATACGCAGTATTTT; CDR3: CASSFSGVKDTQYF
J: TRBJ1-1; D: -; V: TRBV10-3; size: -; DNA: TGTGCCATCAGTGAGTCTTTCGGGGTCACTGAAGCTTTCTTT; CDR3: CAISESFGVTEAFF
J: TRBJ1-5; D: -; V: TRBV15; size: -; DNA: TGTGCCACCAGCACCCGGGTGGGCAATCAGCCCCGGCATTTT; CDR3: CATSTRVGNQPRHF
J: TRBJ2-1; D: TRBD1; V: TRBV6-4; size: few; DNA: TGTGCCAGCAGTGACTGGGACAGGGATCGGAATGAGCAGTTCTTC; CDR3: CASSDWDRDRNEQFF
J: TRBJ2-7; D: TRBD2; V: TRBV10-3; size: many; DNA: TGTGCCATCAGCTCAGGACTAGCGGAATCAACCTACGAGCAGTACTTC; CDR3: CAISSGLAESTYEQYF
J: TRBJ2-1; D: TRBD2; V: TRBV4-3; size: many; DNA: TGCGCCAGCAGCCTCCGGACTAGCGGGGACCTTTGGAATGAGCAGTTCTTC; CDR3: CASSLRTSGDLWNEQFF
J: TRBJ2-7; D: -; V: TRBV20-1; size: few; DNA: TGCAGTGCTAGAGCCCGACGAGGGGCCCCGAGGGCCTACGAGCAGTACTTC; CDR3: CSARARRGAPRAYEQYF
J: TRBJ2-5; D: TRBD2; V: TRBV5-1; size: few; DNA: TGCGCCAGCAGCTTCCCAGCGGGGGGACAAGAGACCCAGTACTTC; CDR3: CASSFPAGGQETQYF
J: TRBJ1-2; D: -; V: TRBV27; size: many; DNA: TGTGCCAGCAGTACTGGAACGCTGGGAGGGGGTGGCTACACCTTC; CDR3: CASSTGTLGGGGYTF
J: TRBJ2-6; D: -; V: TRBV11-2; size: many; DNA: TGTGCCAGCAGCCCTCAACCGGGAACAGGACACGCCGCTGGGGCCAACGTCCTGACTTTC; CDR3: CASSPQPGTGHAAGANVLTF
J: TRBJ2-1; D: TRBD2; V: TRBV7-9; size: -; DNA: TGTGCCAGCAGCTCTAGCGGGGGGAACTACAATGAGCAGTTCTTC; CDR3: CASSSSGGNYNEQFF
J: TRBJ1-1; D: TRBD1; V: TRBV5-1; size: many; DNA: TGCGCCAGCAGCTTGGTTGGACAGGGGGACCGTTCGAACACTGAAGCTTTCTTT; CDR3: CASSLVGQGDRSNTEAFF
J: TRBJ2-3; D: -; V: TRBV12-3/TRBV12-4; size: many; DNA: TGTGCCAGCAGCCCTGATCCTTATCCAGATACGCAGTATTTT; CDR3: CASSPDPYPDTQYF
J: TRBJ2-7; D: TRBD2; V: TRBV20-1; size: many; DNA: TGCAGTGCTAGAGATGGGCTAGCGGGAGAGGGTGAGCAGTACTTC; CDR3: CSARDGLAGEGEQYF
J: TRBJ1-6; D: -; V: TRBV30; size: many; DNA: TGTGCCTGCGTCGGGAATTCACCCCTCCACTTT; CDR3: CACVGNSPLHF
J: TRBJ2-1; D: -; V: TRBV28; size: many; DNA: TGTGCCAGCAGTTTTTCGGGGGTAGCCTACAATGAGCAGTTCTTC; CDR3: CASSFSGVAYNEQFF
J: TRBJ2-5; D: -; V: TRBV19; size: few; DNA: TGTGCCAGTAGTATATTTACTCGAGAGACCCAGTACTTC; CDR3: CASSIFTRETQYF
J: TRBJ1-6; D: TRBD1; V: TRBV27; size: many; DNA: TGTGCCAGCAGTTTAGGACAGGAGAATTCACCCCTCCACTTT; CDR3: CASSLGQENSPLHF
J: TRBJ1-4; D: -; V: TRBV7-9; size: -; DNA: TGTGCCAGCAGTCATAGGGAAATTGGTGAAAAACTGTTTTTT; CDR3: CASSHREIGEKLFF
J: TRBJ2-5; D: -; V: TRBV7-9; size: -; DNA: TGTGCCAGCAGAGACGAGGGCCGGGAGACCCAGTACTTC; CDR3: CASRDEGRETQYF
J: TRBJ2-4; D: TRBD2; V: TRBV29-1; size: many; DNA: TGCAGCGTTGATCGTCTTGGCGGGAGCTTGGGCAAAAACATTCAGTACTTC; CDR3: CSVDRLGGSLGKNIQYF
J: TRBJ1-2; D: TRBD1; V: TRBV6-2/TRBV6-3; size: -; DNA: TGTGCCAGCAGTTACTCGACAGGGGGTCAAGGCTACACCTTC; CDR3: CASSYSTGGQGYTF
J: TRBJ1-2; D: -; V: TRBV7-9; size: few; DNA: TGTGCCAGCAGCTTAGACGTCGGGGGGGGCGGCTACACCTTC; CDR3: CASSLDVGGGGYTF
J: TRBJ2-1; D: -; V: TRBV20-1; size: many; DNA: TGCAGTGCTTACACCCCCGGGACAACGCAGCACAATGAGCAGTTCTTC; CDR3: CSAYTPGTTQHNEQFF
J: TRBJ2-3; D: TRBD1; V: TRBV12-3/TRBV12-4; size: many; DNA: TGTGCCAGCACCGAAGGGACAGGGGCTACCTTTAGCACAGATACGCAGTATTTT; CDR3: CASTEGTGATFSTDTQYF
J: TRBJ2-5; D: TRBD1; V: TRBV2; size: -; DNA: TGTGCCAGCAACTACAGGGGTCAAGAGACCCAGTACTTC; CDR3: CASNYRGQETQYF